This T cell receptor (beta chain) was sequenced in a study of regulatory T cells in long-lasting Graves disease. Study background: Duration of antithyroid drug therapy among newly diagnosed Graves' patients was under 3 months.

CDR3 length: 16 residues. The trim removed 0 bases at V and 3 bases at J, leaving 8 bases unmatched. In germline, CDR1 is DFQATT, CDR2 SNEGSKA (reference sequence). Stated time point: newly diagnosed GD, antithyroid drugs for less than 3 months. Extracted PBMC RNA gave rise to the TCR library. A few counts support this clonotype. Researchers made TCR beta libraries by using iRepertoire HTBI primers and running Arm-PCR on CDR3 regions. TCRdb re-derived calls from the multiplex PCR reads in MiXCR, one entry per CDR3 protein. The sample has around 470,000 distinct CDR3 sequences; about 15% are singletons. The same sample was also studied in work on T cells in Graves' hyperthyroidism and ophthalmopathy.

The material sequenced was peripheral blood mononuclear cells (PBMCs), taken at new diagnosis, from a patient treated with antithyroid drugs. The sequence was obtained from a woman aged 50 to 65 with Graves disease. This sequence joins TRBV20-1 and TRBJ2-5, with 9 bases lining up with TRBD2. The CDR3 loop is CSARDMASGVKETQYF. For the CDR3, the DNA is TGCAGTGCTAGAGATATGGCTAGCGGGGTAAAAGAGACCCAGTACTTC.